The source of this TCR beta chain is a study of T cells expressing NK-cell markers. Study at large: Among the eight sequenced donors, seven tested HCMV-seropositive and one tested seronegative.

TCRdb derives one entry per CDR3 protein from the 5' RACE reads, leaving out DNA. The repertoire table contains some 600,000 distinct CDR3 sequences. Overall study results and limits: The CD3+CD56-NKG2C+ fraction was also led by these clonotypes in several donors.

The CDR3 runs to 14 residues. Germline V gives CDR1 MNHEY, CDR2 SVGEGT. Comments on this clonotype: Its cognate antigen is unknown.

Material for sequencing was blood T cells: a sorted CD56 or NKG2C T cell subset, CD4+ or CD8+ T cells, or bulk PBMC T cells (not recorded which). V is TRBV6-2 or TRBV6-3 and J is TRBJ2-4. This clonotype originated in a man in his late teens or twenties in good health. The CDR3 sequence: CASSYSPRKNIQYF.